Each of the 28 T cell receptor beta chains below was sequenced from the same sample in a study of T cells in Graves' hyperthyroidism and ophthalmopathy. Amplified regions were TCR beta CDR3 sequences from RNA transcripts. In the first-round RT-PCR of the TCR CDR3, the HTBI primer set was used. MiXCR was run by TCRdb on the multiplex PCR reads, yielding one entry per CDR3 protein. The data contain approximately 430,000 distinct CDR3 sequences, 15% to 19% of them seen just once; the ten biggest clones take up approximately 7.5%. Sample: blood. Every receptor here comes from a woman under 30 with Graves' hyperthyroidism.

This clonotype was recorded a few times. A junction boundary mismatches the germline segment, possibly from a read error. V gene TRBV7-9 combines with J gene TRBJ2-1; D is unresolved. The CDR3 length is 16 residues. Germline V gene data show CDR1 as SEHNR and CDR2 as FQNEAQ (reference sequence). CDR3 coding DNA: TGTGCCAGCAGCTCACCTAGGGCGGTCTCCAACAATGAGCAGTTCTTC. This encodes CASSSPRAVSNNEQFF. The full variable domain, rest sourced from reference TRBV7-9 and TRBJ2-1, is DTGVSQNPRHKITKRGQNVTFRCDPISEHNRLYWYRQTLGQGPEFLTYFQNEAQLEKSRLLSDRFSAERPKGSFSTLEIQRTEQGDSAMYLCASSSPRAVSNNEQFFGPGTRLTVL.

The gene calls are TRBV5-1 and TRBJ2-3; D unresolved. V was clipped by 0 bases and J by 2 bases, with 16 bases between them. Germline values: CDR1 SGHRS, CDR2 YFSETQ. The CDR3 sequence is 17 residues long. CDR3 protein: CASSLDAGASNTDTQYF. The CDR3 DNA reads TGCGCCAGCAGCTTGGATGCAGGAGCTTCTAACACAGATACGCAGTATTTT.

In this sample, this clonotype turned up many times. The V call is TRBV2, the J call TRBJ1-4; D ambiguous. This CDR3 contains 13 residues. With 1 base removed from V and 7 bases from J, the gap between germline ends came to 7 bases. Germline lookup yields CDR1 SNHLY and CDR2 FYNNEI. Written as DNA, the CDR3 is TGTGCCAGCAGTGAAGTCCCGGGTGAAAAACTGTTTTTT. Translation gives CASSEVPGEKLFF.

Many counts were recorded for this clonotype. This chain's CDR3 is CASSAGISTYEQYF. DNA for the CDR3: TGTGCCAGCAGTGCAGGGATTTCGACATACGAGCAGTACTTC. The chain has TRBV12-3 or TRBV12-4 and TRBJ2-7, with D perhaps TRBD1 (5 bases). The CDR3 covers 14 residues. Trimming stripped 5 bases from V and 4 bases from J, with 15 bases between.

This chain connects TRBV6-2 or TRBV6-3 to TRBJ2-7, with 7 bases that match TRBD2. This CDR3 contains 15 residues. V dropped 6 bases and J dropped 2; count of bases not matched to a gene: 10. CDR1 and CDR2 from the germline V gene are MNHEY and SVGEGT. CDR3 DNA sequence: TGTGCCAGCAGCTCTTTACCGGGACTAACCTACGAGCAGTACTTC. Translation gives CASSSLPGLTYEQYF.

The rearrangement links TRBV27 to TRBJ2-7; perhaps TRBD1 as D (6 bases). There are 15 residues in the CDR3. Deletions cut 5 bases from V and 2 bases from J, with 16 bases between. Germline assignment: CDR1 MNHEY and CDR2 SMNVEV (reference sequence). The CDR3: CASSPRGRGTYEQYF. The CDR3 DNA is TGTGCCAGCAGTCCTCGAGGCAGGGGAACCTACGAGCAGTACTTC.

This clonotype was found a few times. The gene calls are TRBV3-1 and TRBJ2-5; 9 bases map to TRBD2. The V gene end was trimmed by 2 bases and the J gene end by 9 bases; junction bases not matched to a gene: 4. CDR1 is LGHDT and CDR2 is YNNKEL in the germline V gene (reference sequence). The CDR3 contains 13 residues. The CDR3 sequence is CASSQLAGGPQYF. In nucleotides, the CDR3 is TGTGCCAGCAGCCAATTGGCGGGAGGGCCCCAGTACTTC.

Details on this clonotype: Being one base from a much bigger clone, this may be a read error. The chain has TRBV5-1 and TRBJ2-1; a weak D match, TRBD1 (5 bases). CDR1 and CDR2 (germline): SGHRS, YFSETQ. This CDR3 region has 16 residues. The CDR3 coding sequence is TGCGCCAGCAGCGGAGCCACTGACAGCTCCTACAATAAGCAGTTCTTC. The encoded protein is CASSGATDSSYNKQFF.

There are many counts of this clonotype. This sequence joins TRBV6-1 and TRBJ2-7, with unresolved D. This CDR3 comprises 13 residues. The V gene's germline CDR1 is MNHNS and CDR2 SASEGT. The V and J ends lost 6 bases and 5 bases respectively, with 14 bases between them. CDR3 sequence: CASRTPVGDEQYF. DNA for the CDR3: TGTGCCAGCAGAACCCCGGTAGGCGACGAGCAGTACTTC.

This clonotype was detected only a few times. The chain joins TRBV12-3 or TRBV12-4 to TRBJ2-1; 13 bases align to TRBD2. The V segment lost 3 bases and the J segment 0 bases; nucleotides outside the gene matches: 11. The CDR3 spans 20 residues. In DNA, the CDR3 is TGTGCCAGCAGTTTCGGGTTGACTAGCGGGGGGCTCGGCTCCTACAATGAGCAGTTCTTC. This translates into CASSFGLTSGGLGSYNEQFF.

In this sample, this clonotype turned up many times. The chain recombines TRBV5-1 with TRBJ2-3; 14 nucleotides line up with TRBD2. Losses at the gene ends were 3 bases for V and 0 bases for J; bases not matched to a gene: 12. This CDR3 region has 20 residues. CDR1 SGHRS and CDR2 YFSETQ come from the germline V gene. For the CDR3, the DNA is TGCGCCAGCAGCTCAATACCGCGACTAGCGGGGGGGCGGAGCACAGATACGCAGTATTTT. As protein: CASSSIPRLAGGRSTDTQYF.

In its sample, this clonotype was seen a few times. The V and J genes are TRBV20-1 and TRBJ1-5; 10 bases are shared with TRBD1. V dropped 1 base and J dropped 5; count of bases not matched to a gene: 2. Germline V gene data show CDR1 as DFQATT and CDR2 as SNEGSKA (reference sequence). The CDR3 is 14 residues long. CDR3 DNA: TGCAGTGCTAGAGCCGGGACAGGGGATCAGCCCCAGCATTTT. This gives the protein CSARAGTGDQPQHF.

This clonotype showed up many times. The genes are TRBV7-6 and TRBJ1-6; 7 positions agree with TRBD1. Germline lookup yields CDR1 SGHVS and CDR2 FNYEAQ. The CDR3 extends over 15 amino acids. V was pared by 6 bases and J by 5 bases, with 7 bases of the junction left unmatched. In DNA, the CDR3 is TGTGCCAGCAGTCGGGGGACAGTCAATAATTCACCCCTCCACTTT. This codes for CASSRGTVNNSPLHF. Drawing the rest from reference TRBV7-6 and TRBJ1-6, the complete variable domain is GAGVSQSPRYKVTKRGQDVALRCDPISGHVSLYWYRQALGQGPEFLTYFNYEAQQDKSGLPNDRFSAERPEGSISTLTIQRTEQRDSAMYRCASSRGTVNNSPLHFGNGTRLTVT.

This clonotype was found many times. The V gene is TRBV6-1, the J gene TRBJ2-1; TRBD2 matches 11 bases. Germline lookup yields CDR1 MNHNS and CDR2 SASEGT. The CDR3 length is 15 residues. V gave up 0 bases and J gave up 6 bases; unmatched junction bases: 1. The CDR3 reads CASSEASGGANEQFF. The CDR3 region has the DNA TGTGCCAGCAGTGAAGCTAGCGGGGGGGCCAATGAGCAGTTCTTC.

Ten or more counts support this clonotype. DNA for the CDR3: TGCGCCAGCAGCTTCGTCGGCTACGAGCAGTACTTC. Translated, it gives CASSFVGYEQYF. This rearrangement joins TRBV5-1 to TRBJ2-7, with no clear D. The CDR3 has 12 residues. The germline gives CDR1 SGHRS, CDR2 YFSETQ. The V and J ends lost 2 bases and 3 bases respectively, with 6 bases between them.

The rearrangement links TRBV12-5 to TRBJ2-7; the match to TRBD1 covers 9 bases. This CDR3 region has 14 residues. After removal of 2 bases from V and 2 bases from J, the junction contained 1 base not matched to a gene. CDR1 is LGHNT, CDR2 FRNRAP, per germline. Here the CDR3 reads CASGLRDRAYEQYF. The CDR3 region has the DNA TGTGCTAGTGGTTTGCGGGACAGGGCCTACGAGCAGTACTTC.

This chain uses TRBV10-3 with TRBJ1-2; possible D gene TRBD1, 5 bases. Germline V gives CDR1 ENHRY, CDR2 SYGVKD. The CDR3 sequence is 16 residues long. V was cut by 3 bases and J by 8 bases, with 22 bases left in between. Written as DNA, the CDR3 is TGTGCCATCAGTGATAGGACGAGGGGTGATGCGGAAGGCTACACCTTC. This translates into CAISDRTRGDAEGYTF.

Only a few counts were recorded for this clonotype. The CDR3 region has the DNA TGTGCCAGCAGCGTAGAAAAGTTCGGAGGGGCACCCTACAATGAGCAGTTCTTC. Its translation: CASSVEKFGGAPYNEQFF. This chain uses TRBV9 with TRBJ2-1; D is perhaps TRBD2 (6 bases). CDR3 size: 18 residues. V was pared by 0 bases and J by 2 bases, with 18 bases between. CDR1 SGDLS and CDR2 YYNGEE come from the germline V gene.

The CDR3 DNA reads as TGTGCCAGCAGTCTCACGACTAGCGGGGAACCCCAAGAGACCCAGTACTTC. Residues: CASSLTTSGEPQETQYF. V is TRBV27 and J is TRBJ2-5; TRBD2 matches 11 bases. The ends lost 5 bases at V and 1 base at J; junction bases unmatched: 9. The CDR3 is 17 amino acids. Germline V CDR1 and CDR2: MNHEY, SMNVEV (reference sequence).

This clonotype was seen repeatedly, ten times or more. DNA of the CDR3: TGTGCCAGCAGTGTTTACAGGGGGTTTAATGAAAAACTGTTTTTT. Amino acid sequence: CASSVYRGFNEKLFF. The rearrangement links TRBV12-3 or TRBV12-4 to TRBJ1-4; TRBD1 aligns across 8 bases. The V and J ends lost 5 bases and 4 bases, in that order; junction bases with no gene match: 6. The CDR3 consists of 15 residues.

This clonotype was seen at least ten times. V usage is TRBV27 and J usage is TRBJ2-3; no firm D call. The CDR3 runs to 13 residues. Germline CDR1 and CDR2: MNHEY and SMNVEV (reference sequence). V shed 6 bases and J shed 2 bases, with 9 bases lying between them. The CDR3, as DNA: TGTGCCAGCAGGACGGATTTCACAGATACGCAGTATTTT. It translates to CASRTDFTDTQYF.

The chain employs TRBV6-1 and TRBJ1-6, with 7 bases identical to TRBD1. The V segment lost 6 bases and the J segment 3 bases; nucleotides outside the gene matches: 11. Germline V gene data show CDR1 as MNHNS and CDR2 as SASEGT. The CDR3 is 17 amino acids. This chain's CDR3 is CASRDGTESYYNSPLHF. The CDR3 coding sequence is TGTGCCAGCAGGGACGGGACAGAGAGCTACTATAATTCACCCCTCCACTTT.

This clonotype was seen repeatedly, ten times or more. The rearrangement joins TRBV10-2 to TRBJ1-2; 9 bases match TRBD1. The CDR3 length is 14 residues. Per the germline V gene, CDR1 is WSHSY and CDR2 is SAAADI. V trimming: 4 bases; J trimming: 2 bases; junction bases outside the gene matches: 2. CDR3 loop: CASSATGGNYGYTF. The DNA of the CDR3 is TGCGCCAGCAGTGCGACAGGGGGGAACTATGGCTACACCTTC.

This clonotype was counted at least ten times. The chain is built from TRBV6-2 or TRBV6-3 and TRBJ2-7, with D perhaps matching TRBD1 (5 bases). The V gene's germline CDR1 is MNHEY and CDR2 SVGEGT. V lost 6 bases and J 3 bases, leaving 12 bases between the germline ends. The CDR3 has 13 residues. CDR3 loop: CASRLPGIYEQYF. In DNA form, the CDR3 reads TGTGCCAGCAGACTACCAGGGATCTACGAGCAGTACTTC.

The sample holds many counts of this clonotype. This sequence joins TRBV20-1 and TRBJ1-2; D perhaps matches TRBD1 (5 bases). CDR3 size: 14 residues. The ends were cut back, 6 bases at V and 3 bases at J, with 17 bases in the middle. CDR1 DFQATT and CDR2 SNEGSKA come from the germline V gene (reference sequence). The CDR3 reads CSAAAAGSDYGYTF. CDR3 bases: TGCAGTGCCGCGGCGGCAGGGTCGGACTATGGCTACACCTTC.

In this sample, this clonotype turned up many times. The genes are TRBV18 and TRBJ2-7; D is ambiguous. Deletions cut 0 bases from V and 5 bases from J, with 11 bases between. This CDR3 is built from 14 residues. Germline values: CDR1 KGHSH, CDR2 LQKENI. The CDR3 bases are TGTGCCAGCTCACCACCAACCGGTTGGGACGAGCAGTACTTC. Its translation: CASSPPTGWDEQYF.

This clonotype has at least ten counts. The rearrangement joins TRBV6-1 to TRBJ2-7, with 9 nucleotides matching TRBD1. The CDR3 has 15 residues. V shed 1 base and J 1 base; nucleotides not matched to a gene: 2. Germline V gene sequence: CDR1 MNHNS, CDR2 SASEGT. The CDR3 sequence is CASSEGTGDSYEQYF. The CDR3 bases are TGTGCCAGCAGTGAAGGGACAGGGGATTCCTACGAGCAGTACTTC.

This clonotype was observed many times. The chain employs TRBV11-3 and TRBJ2-7; D gene uncertain. This CDR3 comprises 14 residues. V was shortened by 5 bases and J by 2 bases, with 13 bases between the two germline ends. Per the germline V gene, CDR1 is SGHNT and CDR2 is YENEEA. Here the CDR3 DNA reads TGTGCCAGCAGCATCACGGACGGGCCCTACGAGCAGTACTTC. It specifies CASSITDGPYEQYF.